This T cell receptor beta chain derives from a study of CD8 T cells in Susac syndrome. The CDR3 has 11 amino acids. V was shortened by 9 bases and J by 9 bases, with 12 bases between the two germline ends. Germline V lookup: CDR1 KGHDR, CDR2 SFDVKD. RNA was extracted with the RNeasy kit, and a quantity of about 0.45 to 1 ug was reverse transcribed using random hexamers. One entry per CDR3 protein, called by TCRdb with MiXCR from the immunoSEQ multiplex PCR reads. The table lists around 190,000 distinct CDR3 sequences, roughly 95% of them singletons, with 0.1% in the top ten. The specimen was CD4+ T cells from PBMCs. The chain combines TRBV24-1 with TRBJ2-3; D is perhaps TRBD1 or TRBD2 (6 bases each). This clonotype was sampled from a human donor in good health. CDR3 in amino acids: CATAGTYTQYF. CDR3 sequence (DNA): TGTGCCACCGCGGGGACATACACGCAGTATTTT.